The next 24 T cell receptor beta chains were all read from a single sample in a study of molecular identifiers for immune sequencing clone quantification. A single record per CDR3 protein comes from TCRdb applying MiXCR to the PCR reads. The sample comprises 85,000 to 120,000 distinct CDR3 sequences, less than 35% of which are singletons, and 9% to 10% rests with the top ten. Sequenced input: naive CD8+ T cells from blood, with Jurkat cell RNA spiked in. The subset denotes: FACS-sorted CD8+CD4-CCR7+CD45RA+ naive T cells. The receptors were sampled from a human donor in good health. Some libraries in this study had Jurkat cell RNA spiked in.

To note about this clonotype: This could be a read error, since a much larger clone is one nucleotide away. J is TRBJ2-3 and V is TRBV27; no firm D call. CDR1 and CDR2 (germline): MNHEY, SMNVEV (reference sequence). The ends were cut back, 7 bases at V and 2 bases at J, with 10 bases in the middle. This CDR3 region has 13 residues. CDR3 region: CASTYHYTDTQYF. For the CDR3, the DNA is TGTGCCAGCACCTACCATTACACAGATACGCAGTATTTT.

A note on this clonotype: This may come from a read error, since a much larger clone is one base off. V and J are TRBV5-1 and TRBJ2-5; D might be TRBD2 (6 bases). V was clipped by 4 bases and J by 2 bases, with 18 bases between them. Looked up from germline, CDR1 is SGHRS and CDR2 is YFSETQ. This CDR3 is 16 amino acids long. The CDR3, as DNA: TGCGCCAGCAGCAGCGGAGACTGGGACTTGCAAGAGACCCAGTACTTC. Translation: CASSSGDWDLQETQYF.

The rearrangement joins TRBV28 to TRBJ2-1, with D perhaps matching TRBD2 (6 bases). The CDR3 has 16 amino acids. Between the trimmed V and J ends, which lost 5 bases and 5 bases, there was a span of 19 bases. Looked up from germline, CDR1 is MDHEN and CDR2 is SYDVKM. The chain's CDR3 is CASSGPLFQRDNEQFF. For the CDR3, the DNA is TGTGCCAGCAGTGGCCCCCTCTTTCAGCGGGACAATGAGCAGTTCTTC. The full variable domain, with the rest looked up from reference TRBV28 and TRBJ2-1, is DVKVTQSSRYLVKRTGEKVFLECVQDMDHENMFWYRQDPGLGLRLIYFSYDVKMKEKGDIPEGYSVSREKKERFSLILESASTNQTSMYLCASSGPLFQRDNEQFFGPGTRLTVL.

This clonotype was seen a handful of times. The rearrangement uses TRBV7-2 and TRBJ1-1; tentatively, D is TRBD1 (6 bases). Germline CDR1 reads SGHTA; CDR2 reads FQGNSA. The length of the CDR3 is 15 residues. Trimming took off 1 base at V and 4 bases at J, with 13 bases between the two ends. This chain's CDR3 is CASSLGGGDTTEAFF. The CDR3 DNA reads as TGTGCCAGCAGCTTAGGTGGGGGCGACACCACTGAAGCTTTCTTT.

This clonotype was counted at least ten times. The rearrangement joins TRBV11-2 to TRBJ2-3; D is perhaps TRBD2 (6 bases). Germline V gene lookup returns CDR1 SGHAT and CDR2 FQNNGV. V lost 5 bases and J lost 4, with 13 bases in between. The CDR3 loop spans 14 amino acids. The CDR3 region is CASSGTPKADTQYF. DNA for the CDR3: TGTGCCAGCAGCGGGACTCCGAAGGCAGATACGCAGTATTTT.

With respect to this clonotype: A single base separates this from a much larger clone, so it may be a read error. CDR3 in amino acids: CASSQTRSYYELYF. The CDR3 bases are TGCGCCAGCAGCCAAACGCGAAGCTACTACGAGCTGTACTTC. V usage is TRBV4-3 and J usage is TRBJ2-7; no reliable D call. The CDR3 loop spans 14 amino acids. The V gene's germline CDR1 is LGHNA and CDR2 YSLEER.

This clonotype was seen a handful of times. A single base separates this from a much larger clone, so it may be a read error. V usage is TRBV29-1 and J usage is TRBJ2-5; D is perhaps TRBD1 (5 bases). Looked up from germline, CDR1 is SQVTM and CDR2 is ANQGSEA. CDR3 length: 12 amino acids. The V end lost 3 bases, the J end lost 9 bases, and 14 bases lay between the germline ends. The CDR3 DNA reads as TGCAGCGTTGATCAGGGCCCCGAGCCCCAGTACTTC. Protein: CSVDQGPEPQYF.

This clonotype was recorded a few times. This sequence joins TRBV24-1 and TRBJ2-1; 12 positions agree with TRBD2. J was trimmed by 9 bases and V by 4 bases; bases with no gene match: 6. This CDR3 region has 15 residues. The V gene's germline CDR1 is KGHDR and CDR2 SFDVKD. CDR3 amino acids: CATSETLAGGVEQFF. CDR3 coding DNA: TGTGCCACCAGTGAGACTCTAGCGGGAGGGGTTGAGCAGTTCTTC.

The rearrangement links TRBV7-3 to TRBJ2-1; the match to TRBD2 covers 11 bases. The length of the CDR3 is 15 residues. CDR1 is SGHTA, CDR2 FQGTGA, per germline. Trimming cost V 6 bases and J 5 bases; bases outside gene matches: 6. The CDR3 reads CASSKVGLADNEQFF. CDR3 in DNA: TGTGCCAGCAGTAAGGTGGGACTAGCGGACAATGAGCAGTTCTTC.

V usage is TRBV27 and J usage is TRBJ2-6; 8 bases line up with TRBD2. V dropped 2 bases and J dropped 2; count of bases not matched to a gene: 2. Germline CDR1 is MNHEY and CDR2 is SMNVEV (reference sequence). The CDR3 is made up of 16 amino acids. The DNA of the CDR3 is TGTGCCAGCAGTTTACTAGCGGGCGCTGGGGCCAACGTCCTGACTTTC. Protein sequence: CASSLLAGAGANVLTF.

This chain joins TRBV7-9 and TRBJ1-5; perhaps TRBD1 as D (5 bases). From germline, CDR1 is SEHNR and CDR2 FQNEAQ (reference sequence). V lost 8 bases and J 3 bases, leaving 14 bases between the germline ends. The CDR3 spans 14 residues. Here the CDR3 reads CASRQTDTNQPQHF. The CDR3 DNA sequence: TGTGCCAGCCGCCAGACGGACACCAATCAGCCCCAGCATTTT.

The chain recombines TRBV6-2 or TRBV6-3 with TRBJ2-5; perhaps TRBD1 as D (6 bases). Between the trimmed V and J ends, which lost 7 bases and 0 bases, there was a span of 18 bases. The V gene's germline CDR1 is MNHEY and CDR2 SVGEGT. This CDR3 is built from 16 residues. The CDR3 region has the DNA TGTGCCAGCAAAACAAACAGGGTACCCAACCAAGAGACCCAGTACTTC. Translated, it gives CASKTNRVPNQETQYF.

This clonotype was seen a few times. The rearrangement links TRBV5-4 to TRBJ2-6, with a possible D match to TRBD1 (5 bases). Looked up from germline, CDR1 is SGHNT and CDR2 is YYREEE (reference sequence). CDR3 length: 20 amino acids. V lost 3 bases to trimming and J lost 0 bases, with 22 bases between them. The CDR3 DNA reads TGTGCCAGCAGCTCCGGGTGGGGCCAAACTCAATACTCTGGGGCCAACGTCCTGACTTTC. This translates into CASSSGWGQTQYSGANVLTF.

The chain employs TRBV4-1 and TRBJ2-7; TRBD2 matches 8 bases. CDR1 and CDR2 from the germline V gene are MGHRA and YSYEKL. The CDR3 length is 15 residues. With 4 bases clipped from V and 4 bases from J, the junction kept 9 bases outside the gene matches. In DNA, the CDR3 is TGCGCCAGCAGCCCTTTACTAGCGGTTAAGTACGAGCAGTACTTC. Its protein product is CASSPLLAVKYEQYF.

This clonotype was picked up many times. The CDR3 is CSAREKAGGSTDTQYF. The CDR3 nucleotides read TGCAGTGCTAGAGAGAAAGCGGGAGGGAGCACAGATACGCAGTATTTT. The genes are TRBV20-1 and TRBJ2-3; 10 nucleotides line up with TRBD2. The CDR3 extends over 16 amino acids. The germline V gene has CDR1 DFQATT and CDR2 SNEGSKA (reference sequence). Trimming at V came to 0 bases and at J to 0 bases, leaving 3 bases not matched to a gene.

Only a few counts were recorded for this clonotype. In DNA, the CDR3 is TGTGCCAGTAGTATCGGTGTAGGGGCCTCTGGGGCCAACGTCCTGACTTTC. This gives the protein CASSIGVGASGANVLTF. The chain joins TRBV19 to TRBJ2-6, with D maybe TRBD1 (5 bases). V was cut by 3 bases and J by 0 bases, with 12 bases left in between. This CDR3 spans 17 amino acids. The germline gives CDR1 LNHDA, CDR2 SQIVND (reference sequence).

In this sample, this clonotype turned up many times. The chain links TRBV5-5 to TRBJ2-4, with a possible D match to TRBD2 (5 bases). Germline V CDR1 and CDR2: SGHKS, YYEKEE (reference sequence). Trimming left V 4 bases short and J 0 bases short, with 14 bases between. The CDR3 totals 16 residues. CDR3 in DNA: TGTGCCAGCAGCCCTTCCCGGACTGTAGCCAAAAACATTCAGTACTTC. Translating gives CASSPSRTVAKNIQYF.

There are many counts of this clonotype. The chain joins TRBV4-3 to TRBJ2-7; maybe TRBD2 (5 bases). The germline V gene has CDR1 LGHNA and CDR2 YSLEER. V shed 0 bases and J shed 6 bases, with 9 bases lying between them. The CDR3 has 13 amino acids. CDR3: CASSQDTGGEQYF. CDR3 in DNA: TGCGCCAGCAGCCAAGATACCGGAGGCGAGCAGTACTTC.

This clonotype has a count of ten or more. The CDR3: CASSVQETQYF. In nucleotides, the CDR3 is TGCGCCAGCAGCGTACAAGAGACCCAGTACTTC. The rearrangement joins TRBV5-1 to TRBJ2-5; D is unresolved. Germline V gene sequence: CDR1 SGHRS, CDR2 YFSETQ. V was clipped by 4 bases and J by 2 bases, with 3 bases between them. The CDR3 covers 11 residues.

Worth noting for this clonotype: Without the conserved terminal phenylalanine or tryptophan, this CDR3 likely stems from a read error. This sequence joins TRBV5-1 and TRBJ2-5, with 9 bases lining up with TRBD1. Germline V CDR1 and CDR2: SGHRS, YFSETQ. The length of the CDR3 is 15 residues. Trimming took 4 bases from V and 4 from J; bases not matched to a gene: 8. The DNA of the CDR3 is TGCGCCAGCAGCGCGGACAGGGGTGTTGGAGAGACCCAGTACTCC. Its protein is CASSADRGVGETQYS.

Here the CDR3 DNA reads TGTGCCAGCAGTTCCATCCGTAGCGGAACCTACAATGTGCGGTTCTTC. Translated, it gives CASSSIRSGTYNVRFF. The chain combines TRBV28 with TRBJ2-1, with D perhaps matching TRBD2 (6 bases). V was shortened by 4 bases and J by 15 bases, with 28 bases between the two germline ends. The CDR3 contains 16 residues. Looked up from germline, CDR1 is MDHEN and CDR2 is SYDVKM.

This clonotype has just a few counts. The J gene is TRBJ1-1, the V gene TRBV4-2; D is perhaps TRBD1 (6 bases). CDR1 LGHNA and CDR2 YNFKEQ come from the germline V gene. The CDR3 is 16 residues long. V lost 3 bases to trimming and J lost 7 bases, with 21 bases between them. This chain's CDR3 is CASSQINTGRTGEAFF. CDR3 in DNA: TGTGCCAGCAGCCAGATCAACACAGGGAGAACCGGTGAAGCTTTCTTT.

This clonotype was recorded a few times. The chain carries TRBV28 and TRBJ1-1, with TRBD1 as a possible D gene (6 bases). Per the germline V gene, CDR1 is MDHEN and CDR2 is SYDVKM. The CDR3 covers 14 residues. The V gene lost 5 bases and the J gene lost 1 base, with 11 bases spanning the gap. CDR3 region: CASSHPGQNTEAFF. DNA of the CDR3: TGTGCCAGCAGTCACCCGGGACAGAACACTGAAGCTTTCTTT.

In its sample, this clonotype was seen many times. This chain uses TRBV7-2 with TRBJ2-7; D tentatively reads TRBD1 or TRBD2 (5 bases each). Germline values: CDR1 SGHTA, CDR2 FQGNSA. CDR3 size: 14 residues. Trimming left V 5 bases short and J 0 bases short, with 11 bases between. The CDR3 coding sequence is TGTGCCAGCAGCGCCCGGGGCTTCTCCTACGAGCAGTACTTC. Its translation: CASSARGFSYEQYF.